The sequence of this T cell receptor (beta chain) was determined in a study of tumor-infiltrating lymphocytes in primary liver carcinoma. Study results and caveats: Compared with tumor region pairs, tumor-adjacent and tumor-blood pairs overlapped less.

Researchers generated TCR beta cDNA from roughly 500 ng of total RNA, relying on a constant-region primer. Slightly modified ARM-PCR served as the procedure for the TCR beta libraries. These libraries came from three rounds of nested multiplex PCR. The first two PCR rounds used TRBV1-TRBV30 forward primers with a C-beta reverse primer, roughly 10 cycles each. One entry per CDR3 protein results from TCRdb running MiXCR on the multiplex PCR reads. The table lists 300,000 to 400,000 distinct CDR3 sequences, about two thirds of them singletons. Regarding this clonotype: Its antigen is as yet unknown. Since no conserved phenylalanine or tryptophan closes the CDR3, a read error is the likely cause.

CDR1 is SGHAT, CDR2 FQNNGV, per germline. This CDR3 comprises 16 residues. It was unsorted whole blood that yielded blood RNA, and germline DNA was also extracted. Around 4 milliliters of peripheral blood were drawn presurgically. The receptor was isolated from a man in his forties with primary liver carcinoma and hepatitis B virus infection. The specimen was peripheral blood. The V and J genes are TRBV11-2 and TRBJ1-4; no reliable D call. The DNA of the CDR3 is TGTGCCAGCAGCTTAGATCGTGGAGGGTTTAATGGAAAACTGTTTCTT. Encoded protein: CASSLDRGGFNGKLFL.